The clone carrying this TCR beta chain was seen repeatedly, ten times or more. The sample originates from a study of blood T cells in healthy people across ages. For the second PCR, which ran for roughly 7 to 11 cycles, a sample-barcoded 5' primer and a J-beta primer mix were used. TCRdb itself ran the 5' RACE reads through MiXCR, one entry per CDR3 protein. The sample includes hundreds of thousands of distinct CDR3 sequences, around a fifth seen only once; the top ten take under 4%. Germline V CDR1 and CDR2: SGDLS, YYNGEE. CDR3 length: 16 residues. The V segment lost 0 bases and the J segment 7 bases; nucleotides outside the gene matches: 8.

The chain recombines TRBV9 with TRBJ2-2, with 8 nucleotides matching TRBD1. The sequence was obtained from a man between 65 and 85 years old in good health. The sequenced material came from blood. The DNA of the CDR3 is TGTGCCAGCAGCGTAGTGTTGACAGGGGATCACGGGGAGCTGTTTTTT. It encodes CASSVVLTGDHGELFF.